This T cell receptor (beta chain) was found in a study of breast tumors, draining lymph nodes, adjacent tissues. Overall study results and limits: The lymph node origin of tumor T cells was framed as consistent with a hypothesis, not demonstrated.

This clonotype showed up many times. The target antigen is unknown. A single record per CDR3 protein comes from TCRdb applying MiXCR to the multiplex PCR reads. This sample yields some 150,000 distinct CDR3 sequences, of which approximately 20% are seen a single time; around 2.6% belongs to the top ten. The lymph nodes were axillary draining lymph nodes from breast cancer patients. V lost 2 bases to trimming and J lost 5 bases, with 16 bases between them. This CDR3 is 15 amino acids long. The chain combines TRBV12-3 or TRBV12-4 with TRBJ2-7; the D gene is possibly TRBD1 (6 bases). Sequencing input: axillary lymph node tissue. The clonotype was recovered from a female donor with breast cancer. Some clones in this sample may be carry-over from other donors' samples. The CDR3 DNA reads TGTGCCAGCAGTTTATATGGCCCAGGGGTGAACGAGCAGTACTTC. Translation: CASSLYGPGVNEQYF.